Following are 3 T cell receptor beta chains from one sample sequenced in a study of CXCR4 blockade with PD-1 therapy in pancreatic cancer (dated by TCRdb to about 2019). The library came from the immunoSEQ multiplex PCR assay. TCRdb holds this immuneACCESS table with in-frame rearrangements only. Some clones are missing; in checked studies, unresolved V genes explain under half, and the rest has no known cause. Recorded for this sample are around 2,700 clones; around 40% of them occurred a single time. Approximately 18% of the sample comes from the top ten. The specimen sequenced was tumor tissue. The source of these receptors is a human donor with pancreatic ductal adenocarcinoma.

This clone was detected only a few times. The chain links TRBV7-1 to TRBJ1-1; the D is unclear. TRBV7-1 is filed as an ORF, its function uncertain. The CDR3 length is 14 residues. Trimming took 4 bases from V and 0 from J, leaving 9 bases between them. The CDR3 DNA reads as TGTGCCAGCAGCTTGTACACCATGAACACTGAAGCTTTCTTT. Amino acid sequence: CASSLYTMNTEAFF.

This chain connects TRBV5-8 to TRBJ2-1; D gene ambiguous. V was pared by 3 bases and J by 8 bases, with 15 bases between. In germline, CDR1 is SGHTS, CDR2 YDEGEE. The CDR3 has 14 residues. CDR3 sequence: CASSSTHSPHEQFF. The CDR3 DNA sequence: TGTGCCAGCAGCTCGACCCACTCTCCGCATGAGCAGTTCTTC.

This clone was seen a few times. The CDR3 here is CASSPPGRWRWPQHF. The CDR3 region has the DNA TGTGCCAGCAGTCCTCCCGGGAGGTGGCGTTGGCCCCAGCATTTT. The chain couples TRBV16 to TRBJ1-5; unclear D gene. The V end lost 6 bases, the J end lost 9 bases, and 21 bases lay between the germline ends. Germline V gene sequence: CDR1 KGHSY, CDR2 FQNENV. This CDR3 region has 15 residues.